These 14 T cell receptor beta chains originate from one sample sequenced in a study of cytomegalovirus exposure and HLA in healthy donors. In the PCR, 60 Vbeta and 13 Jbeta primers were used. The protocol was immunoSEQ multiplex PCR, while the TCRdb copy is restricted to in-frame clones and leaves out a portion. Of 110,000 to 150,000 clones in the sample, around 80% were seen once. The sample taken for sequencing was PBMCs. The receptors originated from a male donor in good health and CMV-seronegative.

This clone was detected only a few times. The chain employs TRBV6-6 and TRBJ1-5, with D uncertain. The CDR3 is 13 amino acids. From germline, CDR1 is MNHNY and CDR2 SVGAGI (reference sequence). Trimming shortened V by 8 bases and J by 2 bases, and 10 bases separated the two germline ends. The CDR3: CASRGIGNQPQHF. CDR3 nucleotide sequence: TGTGCCAGCCGGGGAATTGGCAATCAGCCCCAGCATTTT.

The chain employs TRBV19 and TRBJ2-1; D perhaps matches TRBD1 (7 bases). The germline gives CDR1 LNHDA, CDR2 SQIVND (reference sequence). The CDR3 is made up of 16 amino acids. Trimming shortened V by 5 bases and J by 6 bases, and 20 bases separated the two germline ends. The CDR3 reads CASSVHWTEGANEQFF. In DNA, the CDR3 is TGTGCCAGTAGTGTCCATTGGACGGAGGGGGCCAATGAGCAGTTCTTC.

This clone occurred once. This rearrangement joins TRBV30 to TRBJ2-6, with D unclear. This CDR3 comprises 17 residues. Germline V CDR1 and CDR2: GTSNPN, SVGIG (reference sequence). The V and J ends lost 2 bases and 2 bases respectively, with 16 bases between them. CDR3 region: CAWSKPRLSPGANVLTF. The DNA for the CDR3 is TGTGCCTGGAGTAAACCCAGGCTATCTCCTGGGGCCAACGTCCTGACTTTC.

The CDR3 is CASSQVGTGGNEKLFF. CDR3 DNA: TGCGCCAGCAGCCAAGTCGGGACAGGCGGCAATGAAAAACTGTTTTTT. This chain connects TRBV4-3 to TRBJ1-4; 8 bases are a match to TRBD1. This CDR3 contains 16 residues. The germline V gene encodes CDR1 LGHNA and CDR2 YSLEER. After removal of 1 base from V and 5 bases from J, the junction contained 6 bases not matched to a gene.

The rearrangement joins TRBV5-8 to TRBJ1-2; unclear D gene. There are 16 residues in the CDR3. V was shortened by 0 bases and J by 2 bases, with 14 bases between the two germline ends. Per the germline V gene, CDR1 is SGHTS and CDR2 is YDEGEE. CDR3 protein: CASSLVSSGSNYGYTF. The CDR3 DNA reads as TGTGCCAGCAGCTTGGTATCTTCGGGGTCCAACTATGGCTACACCTTC.

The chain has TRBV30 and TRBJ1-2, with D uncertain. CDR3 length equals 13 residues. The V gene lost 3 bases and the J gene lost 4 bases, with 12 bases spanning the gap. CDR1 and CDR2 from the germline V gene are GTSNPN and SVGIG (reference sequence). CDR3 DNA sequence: TGTGCCTGGAGCATGGACGGGAGCTATGGCTACACCTTC. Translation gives CAWSMDGSYGYTF.

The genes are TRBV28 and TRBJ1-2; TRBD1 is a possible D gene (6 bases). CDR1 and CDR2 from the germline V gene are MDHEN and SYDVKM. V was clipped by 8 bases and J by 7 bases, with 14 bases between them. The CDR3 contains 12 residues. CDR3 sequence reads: CASGPRRGGYTF. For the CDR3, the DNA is TGTGCCAGCGGGCCCCGCAGGGGTGGCTACACCTTC.

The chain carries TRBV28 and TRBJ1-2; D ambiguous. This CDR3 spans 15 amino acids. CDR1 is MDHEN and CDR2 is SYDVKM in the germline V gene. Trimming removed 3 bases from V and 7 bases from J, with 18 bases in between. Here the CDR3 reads CASSFNAAGVGGYTF. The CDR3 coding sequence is TGTGCCAGCAGTTTCAACGCGGCCGGGGTCGGTGGCTACACCTTC.

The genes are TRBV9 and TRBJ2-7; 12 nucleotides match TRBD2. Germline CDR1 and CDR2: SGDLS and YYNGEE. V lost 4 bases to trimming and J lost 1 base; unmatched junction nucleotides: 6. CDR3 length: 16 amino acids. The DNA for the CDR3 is TGTGCCAGCAGCAAGGGACTAGCGGGCGAGTCCTACGAGCAGTACTTC. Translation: CASSKGLAGESYEQYF.

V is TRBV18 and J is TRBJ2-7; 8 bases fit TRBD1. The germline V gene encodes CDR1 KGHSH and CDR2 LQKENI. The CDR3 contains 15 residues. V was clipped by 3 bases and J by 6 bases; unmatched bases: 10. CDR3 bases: TGTGCCAGCTCACCTCAGGGGGCCCTCCCTGGCGAGCAGTACTTC. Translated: CASSPQGALPGEQYF.

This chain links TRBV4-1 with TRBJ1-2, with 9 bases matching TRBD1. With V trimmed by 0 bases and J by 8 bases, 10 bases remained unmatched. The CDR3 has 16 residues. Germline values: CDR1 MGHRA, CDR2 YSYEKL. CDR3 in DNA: TGCGCCAGCAGCCAAGAAGCCACGGGACAGGGAGACGGCTACACCTTC. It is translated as CASSQEATGQGDGYTF.

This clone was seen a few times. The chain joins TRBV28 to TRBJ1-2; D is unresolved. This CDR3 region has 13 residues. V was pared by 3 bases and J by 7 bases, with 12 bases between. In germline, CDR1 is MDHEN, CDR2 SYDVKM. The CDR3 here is CASSLEVRGGYTF. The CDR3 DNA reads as TGTGCCAGCAGTTTGGAGGTGAGAGGTGGCTACACCTTC.

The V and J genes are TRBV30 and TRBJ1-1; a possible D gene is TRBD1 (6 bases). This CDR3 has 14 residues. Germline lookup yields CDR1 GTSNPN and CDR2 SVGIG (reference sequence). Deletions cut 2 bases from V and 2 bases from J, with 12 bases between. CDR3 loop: CAWSTWTENTEAFF. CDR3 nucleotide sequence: TGTGCCTGGAGTACATGGACAGAAAACACTGAAGCTTTCTTT.

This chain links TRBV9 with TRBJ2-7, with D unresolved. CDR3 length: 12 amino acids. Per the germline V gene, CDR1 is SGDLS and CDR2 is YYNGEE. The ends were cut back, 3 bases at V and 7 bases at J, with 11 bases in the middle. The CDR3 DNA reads TGTGCCAGCAGCGCACCTGACGGGGAGCAGTACTTC. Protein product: CASSAPDGEQYF.